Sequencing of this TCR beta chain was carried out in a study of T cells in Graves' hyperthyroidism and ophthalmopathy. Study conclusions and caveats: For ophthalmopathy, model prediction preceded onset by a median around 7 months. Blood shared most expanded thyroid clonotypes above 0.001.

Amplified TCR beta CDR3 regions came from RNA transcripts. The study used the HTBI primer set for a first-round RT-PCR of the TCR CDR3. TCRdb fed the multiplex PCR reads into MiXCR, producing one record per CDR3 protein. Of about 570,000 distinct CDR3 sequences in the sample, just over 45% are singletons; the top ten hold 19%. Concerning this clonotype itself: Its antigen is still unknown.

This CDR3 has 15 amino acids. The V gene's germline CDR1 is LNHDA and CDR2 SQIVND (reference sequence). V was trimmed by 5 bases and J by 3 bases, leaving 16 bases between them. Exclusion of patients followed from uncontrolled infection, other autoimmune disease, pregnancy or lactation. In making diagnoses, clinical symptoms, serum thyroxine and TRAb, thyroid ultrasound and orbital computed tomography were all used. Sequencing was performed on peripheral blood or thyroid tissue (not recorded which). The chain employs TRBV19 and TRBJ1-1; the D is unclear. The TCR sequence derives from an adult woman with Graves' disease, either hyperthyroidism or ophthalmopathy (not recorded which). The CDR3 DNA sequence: TGTGCCAGTAGTGGCGAATTGCGTGGTGACACTGAAGCTTTCTTT. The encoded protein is CASSGELRGDTEAFF. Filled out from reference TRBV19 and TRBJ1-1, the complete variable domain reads DGGITQSPKYLFRKEGQNVTLSCEQNLNHDAMYWYRQDPGQGLRLIYYSQIVNDFQKGDIAEGYSVSREKKESFPLTVTSAQKNPTAFYLCASSGELRGDTEAFFGQGTRLTVV.